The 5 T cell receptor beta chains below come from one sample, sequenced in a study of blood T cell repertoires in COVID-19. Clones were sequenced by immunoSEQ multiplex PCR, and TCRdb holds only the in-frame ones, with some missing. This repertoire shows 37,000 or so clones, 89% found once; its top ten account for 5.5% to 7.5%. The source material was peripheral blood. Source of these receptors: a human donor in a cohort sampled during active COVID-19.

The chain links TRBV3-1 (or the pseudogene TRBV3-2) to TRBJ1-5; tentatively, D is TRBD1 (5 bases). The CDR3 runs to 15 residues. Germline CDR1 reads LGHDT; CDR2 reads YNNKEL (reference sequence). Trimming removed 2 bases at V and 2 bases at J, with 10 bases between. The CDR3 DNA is TGTGCCAGCAGCCAACTAGGGGCCGGCAATCAGCCCCAGCATTTT. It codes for CASSQLGAGNQPQHF.

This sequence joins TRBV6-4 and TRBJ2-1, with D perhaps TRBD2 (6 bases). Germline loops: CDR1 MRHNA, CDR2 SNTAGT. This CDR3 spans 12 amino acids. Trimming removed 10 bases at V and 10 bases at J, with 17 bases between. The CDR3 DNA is TGTGCCACCCCGACGGGGGTCTGGGAGCAGTTCTTC. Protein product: CATPTGVWEQFF.

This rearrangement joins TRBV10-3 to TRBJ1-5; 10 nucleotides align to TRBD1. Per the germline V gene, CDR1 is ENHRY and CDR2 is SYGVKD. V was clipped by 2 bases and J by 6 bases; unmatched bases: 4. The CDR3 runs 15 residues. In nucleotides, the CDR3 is TGTGCCATCAGTGAGGCCCGGGACAGGGGTCAGCCCCAGCATTTT. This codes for CAISEARDRGQPQHF.

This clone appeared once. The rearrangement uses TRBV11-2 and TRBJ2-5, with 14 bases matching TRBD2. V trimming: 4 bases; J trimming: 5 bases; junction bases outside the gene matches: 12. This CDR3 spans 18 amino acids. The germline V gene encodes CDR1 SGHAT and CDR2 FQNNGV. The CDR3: CASSSPMWTSGRRETQYF. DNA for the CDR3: TGTGCCAGCAGCTCGCCGATGTGGACTAGCGGGAGGAGGGAGACCCAGTACTTC.

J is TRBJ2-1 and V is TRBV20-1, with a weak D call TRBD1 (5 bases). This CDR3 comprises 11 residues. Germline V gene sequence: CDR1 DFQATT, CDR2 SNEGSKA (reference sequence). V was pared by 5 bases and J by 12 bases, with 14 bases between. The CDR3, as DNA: TGCAGTGCTTCTAGGGGTGTCCCGCAGTTCTTC. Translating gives CSASRGVPQFF.